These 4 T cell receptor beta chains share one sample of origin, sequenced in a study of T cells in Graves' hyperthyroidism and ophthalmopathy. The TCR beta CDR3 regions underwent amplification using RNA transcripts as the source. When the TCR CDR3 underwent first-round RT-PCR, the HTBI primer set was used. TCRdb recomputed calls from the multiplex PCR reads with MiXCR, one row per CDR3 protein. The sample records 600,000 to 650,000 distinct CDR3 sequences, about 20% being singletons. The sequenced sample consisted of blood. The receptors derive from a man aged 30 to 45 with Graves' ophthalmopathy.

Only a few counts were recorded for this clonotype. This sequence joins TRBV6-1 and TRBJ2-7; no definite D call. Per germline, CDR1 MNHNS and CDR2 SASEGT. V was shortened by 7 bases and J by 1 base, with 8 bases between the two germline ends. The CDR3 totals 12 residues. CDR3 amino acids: CASNPRSYEQYF. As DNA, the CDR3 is TGTGCCAGCAACCCGAGATCCTACGAGCAGTACTTC.

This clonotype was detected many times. In DNA, the CDR3 is TGTGCCAGCAGCTCTCCAGGGGTCTATGGCTACACCTTC. The encoded protein is CASSSPGVYGYTF. The chain is built from TRBV11-2 and TRBJ1-2; D might be TRBD1 (6 bases). The V end lost 4 bases, the J end lost 4 bases, and 10 bases lay between the germline ends. Germline values: CDR1 SGHAT, CDR2 FQNNGV. The CDR3 runs to 13 residues.

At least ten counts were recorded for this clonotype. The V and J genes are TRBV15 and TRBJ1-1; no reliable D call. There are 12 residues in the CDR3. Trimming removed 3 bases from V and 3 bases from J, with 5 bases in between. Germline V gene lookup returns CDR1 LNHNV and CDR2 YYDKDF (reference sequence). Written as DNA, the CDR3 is TGTGCCACCAGCAGGAGAGACACTGAAGCTTTCTTT. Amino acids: CATSRRDTEAFF.

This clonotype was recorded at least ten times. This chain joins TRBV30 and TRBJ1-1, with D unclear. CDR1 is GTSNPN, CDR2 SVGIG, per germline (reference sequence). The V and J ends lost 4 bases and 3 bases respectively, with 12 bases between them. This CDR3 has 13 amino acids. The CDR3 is CAWTSTGYTEAFF. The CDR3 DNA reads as TGTGCCTGGACCTCGACTGGGTACACTGAAGCTTTCTTT.